A selection of T cell receptor beta chains follows, all from one sample in a study of T cells after yellow fever vaccination. Each CDR3 protein is one row after TCRdb ran MiXCR on the 5' RACE reads. This sample carries a few hundred thousand distinct CDR3 sequences, 6.2% of them seen once, and the ten largest clones take 14% to 15%. The material was PBMCs, obtained 5 days after the yellow fever booster vaccination. These TCRs come from a man in his thirties or forties who received the YFV17D yellow fever vaccine. CDR3s leave out the opening cysteine and the closing phenylalanine or tryptophan.

J gene	V gene	CDR3 protein
TRBJ2-7	TRBV20-1	SARDEKGVYEQY
TRBJ2-7	TRBV20-1	SVEEGRLGGREQY
TRBJ2-7	TRBV15	ATSRGDRTYEQY
TRBJ2-7	TRBV29-1	SVDHSGSTPGEQY
TRBJ2-1	TRBV5-1	ASSSHSGRRENEQF
TRBJ2-4	TRBV20-1	SARLAGGPSIQY
TRBJ2-2	TRBV5-1	ASSTRLWGTGELF
TRBJ2-3	TRBV12-5	ASGRDSTDTQY
TRBJ1-1	TRBV25-1	ASGPSFGGVGTEAF
TRBJ2-3	TRBV7-9	ASSSTGTGLQY
TRBJ1-5	TRBV12-3/TRBV12-4	ASSLGDRGGGQPQH
TRBJ2-5	TRBV10-3	AISLGLAGAETQY
TRBJ1-5	TRBV19	ASSEGTFNQPQH
TRBJ2-2	TRBV6-5	ASSYEGHTGELF
TRBJ1-1	TRBV5-1	ASSLVSGPTEAF
TRBJ2-1	TRBV4-1	ASSQLRTSGRGNEQF
TRBJ2-2	TRBV20-1	SARNHPHGGELF
TRBJ2-1	TRBV9	ASSARRDPTYNEQF
TRBJ2-7	TRBV28	ASSLTAAGPPLYEQY
TRBJ2-2	TRBV4-2	ASSQDLRPGELF
TRBJ1-5	TRBV29-1	SVRLGSNQPQH
TRBJ2-5	TRBV24-1	ATSSQETQY
TRBJ2-3	TRBV27	ASSRGQTRADTQY
TRBJ1-2	TRBV10-2	ASSGGTENYGYT
TRBJ2-1	TRBV20-1	SAPYGDNEQF
TRBJ2-3	TRBV5-1	ASRPGGSSTDTQY
TRBJ2-7	TRBV20-1	SAAGGNAYEQY
TRBJ2-5	TRBV14	ASSQEETQY
TRBJ2-7	TRBV4-2	ASSQDWAVYEQY
TRBJ1-1	TRBV12-3/TRBV12-4	ASSLGSLGTEAF
TRBJ2-7	TRBV11-2	ASSRVAGYSYEQY
TRBJ2-3	TRBV20-1	SARTFLDTADTQY
TRBJ2-7	TRBV21-1	ASSIPGQSYEQY
TRBJ1-2	TRBV11-2	ASSSFRGGTNYGYT
TRBJ2-3	TRBV20-1	SARDGTSGRPATDTQY
TRBJ1-2	TRBV6-5	ASSYSTGMYGYT
TRBJ2-2	TRBV20-1	SARVPGLAISGELF
TRBJ2-2	TRBV6-4	ASSATGIGELF
TRBJ2-7	TRBV29-1	SGGQLLAEQY
TRBJ1-5	TRBV7-2	ASSLAGHSNQPQH